This TCR beta chain was obtained from a study of OX40 agonist ivuxolimab in advanced cancers. Study results and caveats: Dose levels from 0.1 to 3.0 mg/kg saw CD4+ and CD8+ blood T cells expand clonally by week 6. A proportion of nonresponders additionally exhibited low normalized T-cell clonal expansion.

Notes on this clone: The antigen remains unidentified.

The CDR3 runs 15 residues. V dropped 2 bases and J dropped 5; count of bases not matched to a gene: 6. The germline V gene encodes CDR1 MNHEY and CDR2 SVGAGI. TCRdb's table, derived via immunoSEQ multiplex PCR, lists solely in-frame clones and lacks some. Of about 69,000 clones listed, roughly nine tenths are singletons. Autoimmune disease history or systemic immunosuppression excluded patients. The TCR originated in an adult with an advanced solid tumor such as melanoma, head and neck, liver or kidney cancer. Sequencing used CD4+ or CD8+ T cells sorted from blood, obtained in a trial of the OX40 agonist ivuxolimab. The chain joins TRBV6-5 to TRBJ2-1, with 7 bases identical to TRBD2. The CDR3 loop is CASSYGTKANNEQFF. The CDR3 DNA reads as TGTGCCAGCAGTTACGGGACTAAGGCTAACAATGAGCAGTTCTTC.